Presented here are 10 T cell receptor beta chains from one specimen sequenced in a study of CD8+ T cells in alopecia areata. Extraction of RNA preceded its reverse transcription into cDNA, which served as the sequencing template. The protocol was immunoSEQ multiplex PCR, while the TCRdb copy is restricted to in-frame clones and leaves out a portion. The sample carries roughly 250,000 clones, roughly two thirds recorded once. The sequenced sample was CD4+ T cells sorted from blood, obtained at week 0. The receptors originated from a human donor with alopecia areata.

This clone was observed once. The chain has TRBV30 and TRBJ2-7; D ambiguous. In germline, CDR1 is GTSNPN, CDR2 SVGIG (reference sequence). The CDR3 spans 12 residues. Trimming left V 1 base short and J 0 bases short, with 4 bases between. As DNA, the CDR3 is TGTGCCTGGAGTGCCCCCTCCTACGAGCAGTACTTC. Amino acid sequence: CAWSAPSYEQYF. The full variable domain, completed using reference TRBV30 and TRBJ2-7, is SQTIHQWPATLVQPVGSPLSLECTVEGTSNPNLYWYRQAAGRGLQLLFYSVGIGQISSEVPQNLSASRPQDRQFILSSKKLLLSDSGFYLCAWSAPSYEQYFGPGTRLTVT.

The chain combines TRBV2 with TRBJ2-7; TRBD2 matches 11 bases. The CDR3 runs 14 residues. With V trimmed by 6 bases and J by 4 bases, 5 bases remained unmatched. In germline, CDR1 is SNHLY, CDR2 FYNNEI. CDR3 in amino acids: CASRTGLAGYEQYF. CDR3 nucleotide sequence: TGTGCCAGCAGGACAGGACTAGCGGGTTACGAGCAGTACTTC. The variable domain in full, with the rest retrieved from reference TRBV2 and TRBJ2-7, is EPEVTQTPSHQVTQMGQEVILRCVPISNHLYFYWYRQILGQKVEFLVSFYNNEISEKSEIFDDQFSVERPDGSNFTLKIRSTKLEDSAMYFCASRTGLAGYEQYFGPGTRLTVT.

This chain links TRBV29-1 with TRBJ2-7; 7 bases match TRBD2. CDR1 is SQVTM and CDR2 is ANQGSEA in the germline V gene. The CDR3 loop spans 12 amino acids. The V segment lost 4 bases and the J segment 6 bases; nucleotides outside the gene matches: 6. The CDR3 is CSVGLREGEQYF. CDR3 DNA: TGCAGCGTTGGTCTCAGGGAGGGCGAGCAGTACTTC.

This chain connects TRBV18 to TRBJ2-7; 7 positions match TRBD2. V gave up 6 bases and J gave up 2 bases; unmatched junction bases: 7. Germline CDR1 and CDR2: KGHSH and LQKENI. The CDR3 loop spans 14 amino acids. The chain's CDR3 is CASSTAGVTYEQYF. The CDR3 nucleotides read TGTGCCAGCTCGACCGCGGGGGTTACCTACGAGCAGTACTTC.

This chain joins TRBV18 and TRBJ2-1; 11 bases are shared with TRBD2. CDR1 and CDR2 (germline): KGHSH, LQKENI. The V segment lost 6 bases and the J segment 5 bases; nucleotides outside the gene matches: 9. The CDR3 extends over 16 amino acids. The CDR3 region is CASSSGLADADNEQFF. CDR3 nucleotides: TGTGCCAGCTCGTCGGGACTAGCGGACGCCGACAATGAGCAGTTCTTC. Together with reference TRBV18 and TRBJ2-1, the CDR3 gives the full variable domain: NAGVMQNPRHLVRRRGQEARLRCSPMKGHSHVYWYRQLPEEGLKFMVYLQKENIIDESGMPKERFSAEFPKEGPSILRIQQVVRGDSAAYFCASSSGLADADNEQFFGPGTRLTVL.

The chain joins TRBV30 to TRBJ1-1; no clear D gene. This CDR3 region has 15 residues. CDR1 and CDR2 (germline): GTSNPN, SVGIG (reference sequence). V lost 0 bases, J lost 0 bases, and 11 bases lay in between. This chain's CDR3 is CAWSVWGILNTEAFF. For the CDR3, the DNA is TGTGCCTGGAGTGTATGGGGTATACTGAACACTGAAGCTTTCTTT.

In nucleotides, the CDR3 is TGTGCCAGCTCACCACCGAGTGGGTCCGAATACAATGAGCAGTTCTTC. It encodes CASSPPSGSEYNEQFF. The genes are TRBV18 and TRBJ2-1; D uncertain. The V end was cut by 0 bases, the J end by 4 bases, with 13 bases between. Germline loops: CDR1 KGHSH, CDR2 LQKENI. The CDR3 runs to 16 residues. The entire variable domain, with the rest obtained from reference TRBV18 and TRBJ2-1, is as follows: NAGVMQNPRHLVRRRGQEARLRCSPMKGHSHVYWYRQLPEEGLKFMVYLQKENIIDESGMPKERFSAEFPKEGPSILRIQQVVRGDSAAYFCASSPPSGSEYNEQFFGPGTRLTVL.

This chain connects TRBV29-1 to TRBJ2-5, with 13 bases lining up with TRBD2. This CDR3 is built from 16 residues. The V segment lost 4 bases and the J segment 1 base; nucleotides outside the gene matches: 6. The germline V gene has CDR1 SQVTM and CDR2 ANQGSEA. The CDR3 region has the DNA TGCAGCGTTGCCCGGACTAGCGGGGGAATCCAAGAGACCCAGTACTTC. It codes for CSVARTSGGIQETQYF.

This clone was detected a few times. This chain uses TRBV27 with TRBJ2-3; D is ambiguous. The length of the CDR3 is 11 residues. Germline assignment: CDR1 MNHEY and CDR2 SMNVEV (reference sequence). Deletions cut 3 bases from V and 7 bases from J, with 5 bases between. The CDR3 sequence: CASSFRYTQYF. In DNA form, the CDR3 reads TGTGCCAGCAGTTTCCGTTATACGCAGTATTTT.

This chain connects TRBV5-6 to TRBJ2-7; D not certain. V lost 0 bases and J 2 bases, leaving 9 bases between the germline ends. This CDR3 spans 14 amino acids. CDR1 is SGHDT, CDR2 YYEEEE, per germline. CDR3 nucleotide sequence: TGTGCCAGCAGCTTGGCGGGCATCCCCTACGAGCAGTACTTC. It yields the protein CASSLAGIPYEQYF.